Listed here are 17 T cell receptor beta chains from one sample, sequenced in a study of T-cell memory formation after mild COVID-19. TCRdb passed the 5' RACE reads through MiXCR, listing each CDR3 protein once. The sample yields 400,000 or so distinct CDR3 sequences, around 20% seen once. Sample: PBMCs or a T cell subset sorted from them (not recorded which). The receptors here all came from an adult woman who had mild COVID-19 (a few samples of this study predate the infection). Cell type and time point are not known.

The CDR3 loop reads CASSATLSGADTQYF. The CDR3 DNA reads TGTGCCAGCAGCGCAACTCTAAGCGGGGCAGATACGCAGTATTTT. The V call is TRBV9, the J call TRBJ2-3, with 7 bases fitting TRBD2. Unmatched junction bases numbered 8, after V lost 3 bases and J lost 4 bases. There are 15 residues in the CDR3. CDR1 is SGDLS, CDR2 YYNGEE, per germline.

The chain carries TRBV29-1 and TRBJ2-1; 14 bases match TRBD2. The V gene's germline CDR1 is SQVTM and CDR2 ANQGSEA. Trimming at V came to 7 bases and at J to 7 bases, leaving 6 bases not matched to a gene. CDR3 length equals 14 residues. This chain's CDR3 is CSARLAGGPNEQFF. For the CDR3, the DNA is TGCAGCGCTCGACTAGCGGGAGGGCCAAATGAGCAGTTCTTC.

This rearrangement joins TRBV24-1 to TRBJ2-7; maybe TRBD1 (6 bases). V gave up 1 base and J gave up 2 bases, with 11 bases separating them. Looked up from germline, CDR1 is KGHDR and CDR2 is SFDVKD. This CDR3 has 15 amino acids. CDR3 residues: CATSDFKGGTYEQYF. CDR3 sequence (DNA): TGTGCCACCAGTGATTTTAAAGGGGGAACCTACGAGCAGTACTTC.

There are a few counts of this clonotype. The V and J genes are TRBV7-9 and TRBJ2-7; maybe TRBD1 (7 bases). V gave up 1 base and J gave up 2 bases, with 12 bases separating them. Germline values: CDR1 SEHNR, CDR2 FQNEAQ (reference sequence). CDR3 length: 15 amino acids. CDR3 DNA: TGTGCCAGCAGCTTAGTCCAGGGGGGCACCTACGAGCAGTACTTC. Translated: CASSLVQGGTYEQYF.

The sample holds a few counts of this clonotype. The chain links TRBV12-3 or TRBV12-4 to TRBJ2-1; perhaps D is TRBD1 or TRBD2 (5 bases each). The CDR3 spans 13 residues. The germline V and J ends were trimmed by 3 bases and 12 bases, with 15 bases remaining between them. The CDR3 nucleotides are TGTGCCAGCAGTTTTGGTTTTGGGGGAGCGCAGTTCTTC. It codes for CASSFGFGGAQFF.

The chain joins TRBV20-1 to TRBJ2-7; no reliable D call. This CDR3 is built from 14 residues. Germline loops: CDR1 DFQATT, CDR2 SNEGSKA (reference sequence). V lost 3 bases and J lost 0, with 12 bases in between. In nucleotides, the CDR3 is TGCAGTGCTAGTGCGGCAGTCGGCTCCTACGAGCAGTACTTC. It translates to CSASAAVGSYEQYF.

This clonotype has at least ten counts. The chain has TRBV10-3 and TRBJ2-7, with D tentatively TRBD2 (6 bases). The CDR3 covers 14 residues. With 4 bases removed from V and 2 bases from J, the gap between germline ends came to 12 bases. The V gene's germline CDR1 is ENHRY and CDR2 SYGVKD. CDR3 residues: CAISGKAGAYEQYF. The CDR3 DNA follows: TGTGCCATCAGTGGTAAAGCGGGCGCCTACGAGCAGTACTTC.

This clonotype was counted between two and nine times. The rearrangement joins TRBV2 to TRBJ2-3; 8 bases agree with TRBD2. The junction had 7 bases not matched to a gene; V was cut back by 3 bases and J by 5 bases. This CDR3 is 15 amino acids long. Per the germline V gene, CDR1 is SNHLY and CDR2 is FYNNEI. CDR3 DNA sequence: TGTGCCAGCAGTGACGGAGCGGGGGAAGGAGATACGCAGTATTTT. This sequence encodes CASSDGAGEGDTQYF.

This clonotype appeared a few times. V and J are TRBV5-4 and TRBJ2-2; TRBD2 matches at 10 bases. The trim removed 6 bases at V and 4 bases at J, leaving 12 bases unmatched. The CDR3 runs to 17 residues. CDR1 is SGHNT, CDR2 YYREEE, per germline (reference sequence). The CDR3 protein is CASTRVPAGGPTGELFF. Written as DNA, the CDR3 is TGTGCCAGCACCCGTGTCCCAGCGGGAGGGCCCACCGGGGAGCTGTTTTTT.

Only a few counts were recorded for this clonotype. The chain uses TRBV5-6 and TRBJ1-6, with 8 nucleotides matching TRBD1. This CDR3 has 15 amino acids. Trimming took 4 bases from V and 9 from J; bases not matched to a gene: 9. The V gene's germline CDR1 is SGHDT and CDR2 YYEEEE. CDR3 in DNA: TGTGCCAGCAGCGGGATGTTGGACAGGGTTTCACCCCTCCACTTT. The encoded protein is CASSGMLDRVSPLHF.

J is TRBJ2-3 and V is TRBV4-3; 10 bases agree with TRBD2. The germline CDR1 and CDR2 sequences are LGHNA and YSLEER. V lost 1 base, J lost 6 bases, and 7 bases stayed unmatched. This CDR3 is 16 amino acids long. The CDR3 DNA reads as TGCGCCAGCAGCCAAGGTCGGCTAGCGGGGGAGGATACGCAGTATTTT. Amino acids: CASSQGRLAGEDTQYF.

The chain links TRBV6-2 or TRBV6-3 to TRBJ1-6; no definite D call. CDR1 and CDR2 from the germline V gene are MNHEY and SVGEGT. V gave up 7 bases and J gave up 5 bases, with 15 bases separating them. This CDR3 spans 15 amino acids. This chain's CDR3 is CASTSWGPDNSPLHF. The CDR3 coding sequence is TGTGCCAGCACCTCGTGGGGTCCCGATAATTCACCCCTCCACTTT.

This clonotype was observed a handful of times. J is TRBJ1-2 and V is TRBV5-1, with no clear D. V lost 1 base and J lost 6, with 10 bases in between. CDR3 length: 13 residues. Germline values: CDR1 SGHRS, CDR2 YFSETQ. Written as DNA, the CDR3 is TGCGCCAGCAGCTTGAGATCAGCAAATGGCTACACCTTC. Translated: CASSLRSANGYTF.

The DNA of the CDR3 is TGCGCCAGCAGCTTGGCCCAGGGAAGGATGGATACGCAGTATTTT. It yields the protein CASSLAQGRMDTQYF. The chain uses TRBV5-1 and TRBJ2-3; D possibly corresponds to TRBD1 (5 bases). From germline, CDR1 is SGHRS and CDR2 YFSETQ. The CDR3 is made up of 15 amino acids. The germline V and J ends were trimmed by 0 bases and 6 bases, with 14 bases remaining between them.

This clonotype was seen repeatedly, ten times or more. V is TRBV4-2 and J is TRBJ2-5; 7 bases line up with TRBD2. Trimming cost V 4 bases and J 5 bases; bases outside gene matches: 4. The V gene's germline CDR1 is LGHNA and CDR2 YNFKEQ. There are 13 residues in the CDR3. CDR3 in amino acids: CASSRTGGETQYF. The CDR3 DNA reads TGTGCCAGCAGCCGAACCGGGGGGGAGACCCAGTACTTC.

CDR3 sequence: CASSPEFYGYTF. The DNA for the CDR3 is TGCGCCAGCAGCCCCGAGTTCTATGGCTACACCTTC. V gene TRBV5-1 combines with J gene TRBJ1-2; D remains ambiguous. V lost 4 bases and J lost 4, with 8 bases in between. This CDR3 comprises 12 residues. Looked up from germline, CDR1 is SGHRS and CDR2 is YFSETQ.

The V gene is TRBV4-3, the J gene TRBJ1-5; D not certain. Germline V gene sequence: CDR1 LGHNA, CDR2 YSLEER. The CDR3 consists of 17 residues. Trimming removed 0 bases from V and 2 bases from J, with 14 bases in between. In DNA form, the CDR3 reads TGCGCCAGCAGCCAAGATATTGACCCCACGGGCAATCAGCCCCAGCATTTT. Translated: CASSQDIDPTGNQPQHF.